The 16 T cell receptor beta chains listed next were all sequenced from one sample in a study of T cell responses to AZD1222 COVID-19 vaccine (dated by TCRdb to the early 2020s). The time point tag for this specimen amounts to: about 28 days (+/-7) after the second vaccine dose. The library was produced with the immunoSEQ multiplex PCR assay. Held by TCRdb, this immuneACCESS table contains in-frame sequences only and omits some clones. Under half of the omission traces to an unresolved V gene where checked; the cause of the rest is unknown. Here the sample has 150,000 to 190,000 clones; about 89% occur a single time. Jointly, the top ten make up roughly a tenth of the sample. Source: peripheral blood, taken 28 days after the second AZD1222 dose. The receptors originated from an adult who received the AZD1222 COVID-19 vaccine.

The rearrangement links TRBV7-9 to TRBJ2-3; possibly TRBD2 for D (6 bases). The V gene's germline CDR1 is SEHNR and CDR2 FQNEAQ (reference sequence). CDR3 length: 12 amino acids. V lost 5 bases to trimming and J lost 6 bases, with 9 bases between them. DNA for the CDR3: TGTGCCAGCAGCCCCCGGGGGGATACGCAGTATTTT. Its translation is CASSPRGDTQYF.

This chain joins TRBV3-1 (or the pseudogene TRBV3-2) and TRBJ1-1; 12 nucleotides match TRBD1. Germline assignment: CDR1 LGHDT and CDR2 YNNKEL (reference sequence). The CDR3 loop spans 15 amino acids. The V gene end was trimmed by 4 bases and the J gene end by 3 bases; junction bases not matched to a gene: 3. The CDR3 nucleotides are TGTGCCAGCAGCCCCCGGGACAGGGGGCACACTGAAGCTTTCTTT. It specifies CASSPRDRGHTEAFF.

This rearrangement joins TRBV7-2 to TRBJ1-1, with a tentative D call TRBD1 (5 bases). The germline gives CDR1 SGHTA, CDR2 FQGNSA. Trimming took 0 bases from V and 2 from J, leaving 10 bases between them. The CDR3 is made up of 15 amino acids. The DNA for the CDR3 is TGTGCCAGCAGCTTAGCTTCCAGGGACAACACTGAAGCTTTCTTT. It encodes CASSLASRDNTEAFF. Combining the CDR3 with reference TRBV7-2 and TRBJ1-1 gives the whole variable domain GAGVSQSPSNKVTEKGKDVELRCDPISGHTALYWYRQSLGQGLEFLIYFQGNSAPDKSGLPSDRFSAERTGGSVSTLTIQRTQQEDSAVYLCASSLASRDNTEAFFGQGTRLTVV.

This clone has a single count. The gene calls are TRBV28 and TRBJ1-2, with D maybe TRBD1 (5 bases). Germline lookup yields CDR1 MDHEN and CDR2 SYDVKM. The ends were cut back, 4 bases at V and 4 bases at J, with 16 bases in the middle. This CDR3 is 15 amino acids long. DNA of the CDR3: TGTGCCAGCAGTTCCCTAGGGGCGAGTTCCTATGGCTACACCTTC. Amino acid sequence: CASSSLGASSYGYTF.

The chain joins TRBV28 to TRBJ1-1, with D perhaps TRBD1 (6 bases). The CDR3 sequence is 14 residues long. The V gene lost 3 bases and the J gene lost 5 bases, with 13 bases spanning the gap. Germline V gene data show CDR1 as MDHEN and CDR2 as SYDVKM. The CDR3 is CASSFPGATTEAFF. The CDR3 DNA is TGTGCCAGCAGTTTTCCGGGGGCTACTACTGAAGCTTTCTTT.

The chain joins TRBV28 to TRBJ1-1, with D uncertain. Germline V CDR1 and CDR2: MDHEN, SYDVKM. The V gene lost 6 bases and the J gene lost 5 bases, with 13 bases spanning the gap. This CDR3 contains 13 residues. CDR3 in amino acids: CASSPPFKTEAFF. The CDR3 DNA follows: TGTGCCAGCAGCCCTCCGTTTAAGACTGAAGCTTTCTTT.

V usage is TRBV24-1 and J usage is TRBJ2-5; 7 bases are a match to TRBD1. Germline values: CDR1 KGHDR, CDR2 SFDVKD. The CDR3 spans 13 residues. V lost 12 bases to trimming and J lost 2 bases; unmatched junction nucleotides: 8. The CDR3 DNA is TGTGCCCCTCTCGGGACAGTACAAGAGACCCAGTACTTC. It yields the protein CAPLGTVQETQYF.

The chain employs TRBV5-6 and TRBJ1-2; 8 nucleotides match TRBD1. The V gene's germline CDR1 is SGHDT and CDR2 YYEEEE. There are 17 residues in the CDR3. With 6 bases clipped from V and 3 bases from J, the junction kept 16 bases outside the gene matches. The CDR3 loop is CASKSKPWSTGDYGYTF. CDR3 DNA sequence: TGTGCCAGCAAATCAAAGCCCTGGTCGACAGGGGACTATGGCTACACCTTC.

The rearrangement links TRBV5-3 to TRBJ2-1, with TRBD2 matching over 7 bases. TRBV5-3 is recorded as an ORF, its role being uncertain. This CDR3 is built from 13 residues. V lost 5 bases and J lost 10; bases outside the gene matches: 9. CDR3 coding DNA: TGTGCCAGAAGGGAGGAGAACGGGAGGGAGCAGTTCTTC. Protein sequence: CARREENGREQFF.

The chain recombines TRBV2 with TRBJ2-3, with D perhaps matching TRBD1 or TRBD2 (5 bases each). V lost 3 bases and J lost 2, with 24 bases in between. Germline V lookup: CDR1 SNHLY, CDR2 FYNNEI. The CDR3 loop spans 19 amino acids. The CDR3 nucleotides are TGTGCCAGCAGTGAGTTTGGGGGACGAAGACTAACGATCACAGATACGCAGTATTTT. It is translated as CASSEFGGRRLTITDTQYF.

The chain recombines TRBV4-3 with TRBJ2-7, with D possibly matching TRBD2 (5 bases). CDR3 length: 15 amino acids. V dropped 1 base and J dropped 4 bases, with 14 bases sitting between them. Looked up from germline, CDR1 is LGHNA and CDR2 is YSLEER. The CDR3 here is CASSQGRAGFYEQYF. The CDR3 DNA follows: TGCGCCAGCAGCCAAGGACGGGCGGGCTTTTACGAGCAGTACTTC.

In this sample, this clone turned up a few times. The chain joins TRBV3-1 (or the pseudogene TRBV3-2) to TRBJ2-1, with 10 positions matching TRBD2. The CDR3 has 14 residues. V shed 4 bases, J shed 4 bases, and the junction held 1 base outside the gene matches. Germline V gene data show CDR1 as LGHDT and CDR2 as YNNKEL (reference sequence). The CDR3 protein is CASSRGLAYNEQFF. Here the CDR3 DNA reads TGTGCCAGCAGCCGGGGACTAGCGTACAATGAGCAGTTCTTC.

This sequence joins TRBV19 and TRBJ1-5; 10 bases match TRBD1. The CDR3 length is 15 residues. Germline V gene lookup returns CDR1 LNHDA and CDR2 SQIVND (reference sequence). J was trimmed by 6 bases and V by 4 bases; bases with no gene match: 6. The CDR3 region is CASSTSGTGVQPQHF. The CDR3 coding sequence is TGTGCCAGTAGTACGTCCGGGACAGGGGTTCAGCCCCAGCATTTT.

The chain couples TRBV7-9 to TRBJ1-1, with TRBD1 matching 8 bases. Germline CDR1 reads SEHNR; CDR2 reads FQNEAQ (reference sequence). V lost 5 bases, J lost 2 bases, and 13 bases stayed unmatched. The CDR3 has 17 residues. This CDR3 reads CASSPGQGWSVNTEAFF. CDR3 DNA sequence: TGTGCCAGCAGCCCAGGACAGGGTTGGTCAGTAAACACTGAAGCTTTCTTT.

The chain joins TRBV3-1 (or the pseudogene TRBV3-2) to TRBJ1-1; no reliable D call. Germline CDR1 and CDR2: LGHDT and YNNKEL (reference sequence). The length of the CDR3 is 14 residues. Trimming pared 2 bases from V and 4 bases from J, leaving 11 bases between. The CDR3 sequence is CASSQPGWGTEAFF. Written as DNA, the CDR3 is TGTGCCAGCAGCCAACCCGGGTGGGGCACTGAAGCTTTCTTT.

This clone was seen more than once but under ten times. The chain uses TRBV9 and TRBJ1-6, with 7 positions matching TRBD1. CDR1 is SGDLS, CDR2 YYNGEE, per germline. This CDR3 is built from 17 residues. V was pared by 3 bases and J by 11 bases, with 17 bases of the junction left unmatched. CDR3 sequence: CASSADPARQGNPPLHF. The CDR3 DNA reads as TGTGCCAGCAGCGCCGACCCCGCGCGACAGGGTAACCCACCCCTCCACTTT.